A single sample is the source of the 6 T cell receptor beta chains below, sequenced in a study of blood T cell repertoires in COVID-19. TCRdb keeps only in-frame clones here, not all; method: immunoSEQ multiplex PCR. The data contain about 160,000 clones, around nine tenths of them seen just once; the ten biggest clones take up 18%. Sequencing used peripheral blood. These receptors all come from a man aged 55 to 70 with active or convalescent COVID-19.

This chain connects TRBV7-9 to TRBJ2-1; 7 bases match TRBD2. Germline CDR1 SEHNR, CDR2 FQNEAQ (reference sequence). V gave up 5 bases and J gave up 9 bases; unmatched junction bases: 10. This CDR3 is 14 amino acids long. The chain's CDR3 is CASSPRRESGEQFF. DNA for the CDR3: TGTGCCAGCAGCCCCAGGCGGGAGTCCGGTGAGCAGTTCTTC. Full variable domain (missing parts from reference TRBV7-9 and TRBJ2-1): DTGVSQNPRHKITKRGQNVTFRCDPISEHNRLYWYRQTLGQGPEFLTYFQNEAQLEKSRLLSDRFSAERPKGSFSTLEIQRTEQGDSAMYLCASSPRRESGEQFFGPGTRLTVL.

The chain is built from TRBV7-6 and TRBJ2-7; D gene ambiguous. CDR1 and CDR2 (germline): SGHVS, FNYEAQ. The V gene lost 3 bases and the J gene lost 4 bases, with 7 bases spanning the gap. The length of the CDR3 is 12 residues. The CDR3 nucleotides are TGTGCCAGCAGCTTGACAATTTACGAGCAGTACTTC. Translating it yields CASSLTIYEQYF.

This CDR3 reads CASSLVRGWTEAFF. CDR3 bases: TGTGCCAGCAGCTTAGTTCGGGGTTGGACTGAAGCTTTCTTT. The V call is TRBV7-9, the J call TRBJ1-1; D remains unclear. The CDR3 sequence is 14 residues long. The germline V and J ends were trimmed by 1 base and 5 bases, with 11 bases remaining between them. CDR1 is SEHNR, CDR2 FQNEAQ, per germline (reference sequence).

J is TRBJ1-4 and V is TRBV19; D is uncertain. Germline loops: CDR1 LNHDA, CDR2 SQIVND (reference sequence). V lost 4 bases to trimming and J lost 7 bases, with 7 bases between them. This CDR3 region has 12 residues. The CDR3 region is CASSTAGEKLFF. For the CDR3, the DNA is TGTGCCAGTAGTACCGCAGGTGAAAAACTGTTTTTT. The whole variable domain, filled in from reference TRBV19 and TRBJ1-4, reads DGGITQSPKYLFRKEGQNVTLSCEQNLNHDAMYWYRQDPGQGLRLIYYSQIVNDFQKGDIAEGYSVSREKKESFPLTVTSAQKNPTAFYLCASSTAGEKLFFGSGTQLSVL.

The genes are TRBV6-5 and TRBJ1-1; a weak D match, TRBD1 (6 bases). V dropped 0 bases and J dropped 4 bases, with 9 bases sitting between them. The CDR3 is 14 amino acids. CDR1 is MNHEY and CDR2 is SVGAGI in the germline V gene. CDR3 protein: CASSYSIRGTEAFF. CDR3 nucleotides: TGTGCCAGCAGTTACTCAATCAGGGGCACTGAAGCTTTCTTT.

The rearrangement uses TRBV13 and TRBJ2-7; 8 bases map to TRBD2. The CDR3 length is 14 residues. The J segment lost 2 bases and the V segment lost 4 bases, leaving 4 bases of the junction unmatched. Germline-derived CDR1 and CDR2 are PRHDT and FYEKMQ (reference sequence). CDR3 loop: CASSSTGGAYEQYF. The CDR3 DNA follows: TGTGCCAGCAGCTCCACCGGGGGGGCCTACGAGCAGTACTTC.